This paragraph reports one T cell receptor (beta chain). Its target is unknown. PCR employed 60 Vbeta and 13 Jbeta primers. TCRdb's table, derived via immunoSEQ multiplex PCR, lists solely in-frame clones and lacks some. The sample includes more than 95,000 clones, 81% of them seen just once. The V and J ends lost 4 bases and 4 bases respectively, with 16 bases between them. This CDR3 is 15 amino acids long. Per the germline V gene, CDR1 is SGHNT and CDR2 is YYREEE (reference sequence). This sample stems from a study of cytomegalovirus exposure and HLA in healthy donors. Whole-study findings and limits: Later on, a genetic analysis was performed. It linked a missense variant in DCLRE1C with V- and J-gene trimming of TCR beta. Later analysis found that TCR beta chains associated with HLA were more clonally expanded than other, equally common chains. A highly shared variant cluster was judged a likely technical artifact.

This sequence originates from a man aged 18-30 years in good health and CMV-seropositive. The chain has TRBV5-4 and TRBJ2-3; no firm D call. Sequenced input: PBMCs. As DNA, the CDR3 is TGTGCCAGCAGCCAGCCCTCAGAAGGAGCAGATACGCAGTATTTT. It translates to CASSQPSEGADTQYF. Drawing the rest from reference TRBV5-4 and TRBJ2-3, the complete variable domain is ETGVTQSPTHLIKTRGQQVTLRCSSQSGHNTVSWYQQALGQGPQFIFQYYREEENGRGNFPPRFSGLQFPNYSSELNVNALELDDSALYLCASSQPSEGADTQYFGPGTRLTVL.